This T cell receptor beta chain was sequenced in a study of cytomegalovirus exposure and HLA in healthy donors. Background on the study: HLA-typed donors were the source of about 85 million unique TCRs held in an early data release.

Notes on the study in general: TCR beta chains associated with HLA were, in a later analysis, more clonally expanded than equally common others.

The PCR contained 60 Vbeta and 13 Jbeta primers. Clones were sequenced by immunoSEQ multiplex PCR, and TCRdb holds only the in-frame ones, with some missing. The profile shows under 200,000 clones, about 80% of them singletons. The V gene lost 2 bases and the J gene lost 0 bases, with 17 bases spanning the gap. This CDR3 has 17 residues. Germline V gene lookup returns CDR1 SGHAT and CDR2 FQNNGV. Worth noting for this clone: As yet, its antigen is unknown.

This receptor was identified in a man aged 18 to 29 in good health and CMV-seropositive. Sample: PBMCs. The rearrangement joins TRBV11-2 to TRBJ2-7; D perhaps matches TRBD1 (5 bases). CDR3 DNA sequence: TGTGCCAGCAGCTTAACATACAGGCGCCTCAGCTCCTACGAGCAGTACTTC. Translation: CASSLTYRRLSSYEQYF.